Presented here are 15 T cell receptor beta chains from one specimen sequenced in a study of cytomegalovirus exposure and HLA in healthy donors. Data came from immunoSEQ multiplex PCR; TCRdb stores just in-frame clones and leaves some out. The sample has 150,000 to 200,000 clones, around four fifths seen once. Specimen: PBMCs. The receptors shown here come from a man between 18 and 35 years old in good health and CMV-seropositive.

This sequence joins TRBV7-3 and TRBJ1-1; 7 positions match TRBD1. This CDR3 comprises 15 residues. Germline CDR1 and CDR2: SGHTA and FQGTGA. J gave up 1 base and V 2 bases, and 4 bases lay outside the gene matches. For the CDR3, the DNA is TGTGCCAGCAGCTTAGGGACAGCCACGAACACTGAAGCTTTCTTT. It specifies CASSLGTATNTEAFF.

This clone was picked up one time. V gene TRBV11-3 combines with J gene TRBJ2-3; D is perhaps TRBD1 (8 bases). The V gene lost 4 bases and the J gene lost 1 base, with 15 bases spanning the gap. This CDR3 spans 16 amino acids. In germline, CDR1 is SGHNT, CDR2 YENEEA. CDR3 sequence: CASSSGQAGGTDTQYF. CDR3 in DNA: TGTGCCAGCAGCTCGGGACAGGCGGGGGGCACAGATACGCAGTATTTT.

The chain carries TRBV2 and TRBJ1-2; D call uncertain. Germline V gene data show CDR1 as SNHLY and CDR2 as FYNNEI. The CDR3 spans 15 residues. Trimming took off 2 bases at V and 1 base at J, with 11 bases between the two ends. The CDR3 region is CASSEKGRVNYGYTF. As DNA, the CDR3 is TGTGCCAGCAGTGAAAAAGGGAGGGTTAACTATGGCTACACCTTC.

The rearrangement uses TRBV5-1 and TRBJ2-5; possible D gene TRBD2, 7 bases. CDR1 is SGHRS and CDR2 is YFSETQ in the germline V gene. This CDR3 has 16 amino acids. V was clipped by 1 base and J by 4 bases, with 17 bases between them. The CDR3 bases are TGCGCCAGCAGCTTGTCGGGGGGCAGGAGTATAGAGACCCAGTACTTC. Its protein product is CASSLSGGRSIETQYF.

About this clone: The same CDR3 arises from other DNA sequences in this sample as well. The chain couples TRBV7-2 to TRBJ2-7; D uncertain. Trimming removed 6 bases from V and 0 bases from J, with 6 bases in between. This CDR3 has 12 amino acids. Germline V gives CDR1 SGHTA, CDR2 FQGNSA. DNA of the CDR3: TGTGCCAGCAGTTTCAGCTCCTACGAGCAGTACTTC. Protein product: CASSFSSYEQYF.

The chain recombines TRBV11-1 with TRBJ2-2, with D possibly matching TRBD1 (5 bases). V lost 1 base and J lost 4, with 7 bases in between. The CDR3 runs 14 residues. Germline V CDR1 and CDR2: SGHAT, FQDESV (reference sequence). The CDR3 bases are TGTGCCAGCAGCTTAGTTCAGGGCACCGGGGAGCTGTTTTTT. It codes for CASSLVQGTGELFF.

This sequence joins TRBV5-1 and TRBJ2-5; TRBD2 aligns across 11 bases. This CDR3 is 16 amino acids long. The trim removed 4 bases at V and 2 bases at J, leaving 7 bases unmatched. Germline V CDR1 and CDR2: SGHRS, YFSETQ. The CDR3, as DNA: TGCGCCAGCAGCCTAAGAACTAGCGGGGGACAAGAGACCCAGTACTTC. Encoded protein: CASSLRTSGGQETQYF. The full variable domain, its missing parts supplied by reference TRBV5-1 and TRBJ2-5, is KAGVTQTPRYLIKTRGQQVTLSCSPISGHRSVSWYQQTPGQGLQFLFEYFSETQRNKGNFPGRFSGRQFSNSRSEMNVSTLELGDSALYLCASSLRTSGGQETQYFGPGTRLLVL.

This sequence joins TRBV11-3 and TRBJ2-1; 9 bases agree with TRBD2. V lost 1 base and J lost 9; bases outside the gene matches: 7. Germline V lookup: CDR1 SGHNT, CDR2 YENEEA. The CDR3 runs 15 residues. The CDR3 DNA follows: TGTGCCAGCAGCTTAGGACTAGCGGAGGGAGGTGAGCAGTTCTTC. This encodes CASSLGLAEGGEQFF.

The rearrangement uses TRBV19 and TRBJ1-1; D might be TRBD1 (6 bases). With 4 bases removed from V and 0 bases from J, the gap between germline ends came to 12 bases. The CDR3 contains 15 residues. CDR1 is LNHDA and CDR2 is SQIVND in the germline V gene (reference sequence). The CDR3 DNA sequence: TGTGCCAGTAGTAAGTTGGACAGCCTGAACACTGAAGCTTTCTTT. Protein product: CASSKLDSLNTEAFF.

The CDR3 coding sequence is TGTGCCAGCAGCGTAGTGTTAACGGGGACAGATACGCAGTATTTT. The encoded protein is CASSVVLTGTDTQYF. This rearrangement joins TRBV9 to TRBJ2-3, with a tentative D call TRBD2 (5 bases). Trimming took 0 bases from V and 3 from J, leaving 11 bases between them. Per germline, CDR1 SGDLS and CDR2 YYNGEE. This CDR3 comprises 15 residues.

Ten or more counts support this clone. The rearrangement joins TRBV16 to TRBJ2-5, with TRBD2 identical over 7 bases. J lost 5 bases, V lost 0 bases, and 3 bases had no gene match. This CDR3 is 14 amino acids long. In germline, CDR1 is KGHSY, CDR2 FQNENV. For the CDR3, the DNA is TGTGCCAGCAGCCAATCGACTAGCTGGGAGACCCAGTACTTC. It yields the protein CASSQSTSWETQYF.

V gene TRBV7-2 combines with J gene TRBJ1-5; 11 bases map to TRBD1. The germline V gene encodes CDR1 SGHTA and CDR2 FQGNSA. CDR3 size: 17 residues. Trimming cost V 3 bases and J 5 bases; bases outside gene matches: 9. CDR3 region: CASSFGQGAVWDQPQHF. The CDR3 bases are TGTGCCAGCAGCTTTGGACAGGGGGCGGTTTGGGATCAGCCCCAGCATTTT.

The chain couples TRBV5-6 to TRBJ2-7, with D tentatively TRBD2 (5 bases). CDR1 is SGHDT and CDR2 is YYEEEE in the germline V gene. CDR3 size: 12 residues. Trimming shortened V by 5 bases and J by 3 bases, and 9 bases separated the two germline ends. The DNA of the CDR3 is TGTGCCAGCAGGCTGGCGGGCTACGAGCAGTACTTC. As protein: CASRLAGYEQYF.

CDR3 DNA sequence: TGTGCCAGCAGTGAACTAGCGGGAGCGGACAATGAGCAGTTCTTC. It specifies CASSELAGADNEQFF. V usage is TRBV6-1 and J usage is TRBJ2-1; 10 positions match TRBD2. The CDR3 length is 15 residues. CDR1 is MNHNS, CDR2 SASEGT, per germline. The V segment lost 2 bases and the J segment 5 bases; nucleotides outside the gene matches: 3.

This clone was seen only a few times. This chain connects TRBV27 to TRBJ1-5; unclear D gene. The ends were cut back, 5 bases at V and 3 bases at J, with 8 bases in the middle. CDR1 is MNHEY, CDR2 SMNVEV, per germline (reference sequence). CDR3 length: 13 residues. In DNA form, the CDR3 reads TGTGCCAGCAGTACTGGTCCCAATCAGCCCCAGCATTTT. It yields the protein CASSTGPNQPQHF.